A selection of T cell receptor beta chains follows, all from one sample in a study of blood T cell repertoires in COVID-19. Profiling relied on immunoSEQ multiplex PCR, and the TCRdb table lists in-frame clones only, not all of them. Of 100,000 to 150,000 clones in the sample, 70% to 85% were seen once. Sequencing used peripheral blood. The receptors come from a woman aged 45 to 65 with acute or convalescent COVID-19. The conserved cysteine and the conserved F or W are not part of the CDR3 here. Clone size, where shown, is once, few, many, or a class for clones that have expanded.

>TRBV15|-
ATSRRQTLAYEQY
>TRBV9|-
ASSVEGRGSAEAF
>TRBV6-6|-
ASNDGGNNEQF
>TRBV5-5|-
ASSERTGAYSGNTIY
>TRBV7-9|-
ASSLAGLFSGNTIY
>TRBV10-2|-
ASSARGQNTEAF
>TRBV30|-
AWSYSQTGELF
>TRBV3-1/TRBV3-2|few
ASSPPGQVYRPT
>TRBV7-3|-
ASSTRPGTVYNEQF
>TRBV7-2|-
ASSLDRVGEKLF
>TRBV30|-
AWRNVGGPSSGNTIY
>TRBV18|-
ASSTGVGVNTEAF
>TRBV12-3/TRBV12-4|-
ASSRLVREQF
>TRBV27|-
ASSSQGSAGELF
>TRBV18|-
ASSPGTPSSTDTQY
>TRBV3-1/TRBV3-2|-
ASSQETGQYTEAF
>TRBV25-1|-
ASSDPGGVYNQPQH
>TRBV5-1|-
ASSFSPGATEAF
>TRBV2|-
ASMATTAYNSPLH
>TRBV5-1|-
ASSLRGGNMNTEAF
>TRBV25-1|-
ASSGVPGTTKETQY
>TRBV9|-
ASSILAGGLSSTDTQY
>TRBV2|few
ASSPLRGGNLYNEQF
>TRBV7-8|-
ASSLGRWGTPRNGYT
>TRBV3-1/TRBV3-2|once
ASSQDRGTRVHEQY